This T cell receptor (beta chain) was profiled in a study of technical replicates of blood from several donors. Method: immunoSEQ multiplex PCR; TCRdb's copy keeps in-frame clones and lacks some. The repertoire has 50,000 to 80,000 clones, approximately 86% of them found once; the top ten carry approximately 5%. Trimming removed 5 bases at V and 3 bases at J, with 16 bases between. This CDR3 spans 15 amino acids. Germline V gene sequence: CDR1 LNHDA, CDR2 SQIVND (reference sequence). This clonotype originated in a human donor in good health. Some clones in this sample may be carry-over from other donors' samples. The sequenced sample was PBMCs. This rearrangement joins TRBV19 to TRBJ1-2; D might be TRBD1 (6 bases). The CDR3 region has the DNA TGTGCCAGTAGTCCGGGGACGGACAGCCACTATGGCTACACCTTC. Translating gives CASSPGTDSHYGYTF.